Each of the 28 T cell receptor beta chains below was sequenced from the same sample in a study of blood T cell repertoires in COVID-19. Clones were read by immunoSEQ multiplex PCR, and TCRdb kept only the in-frame ones, dropping some. The data show more than 90,000 clones, less than 80% seen once. The specimen was peripheral blood. Every receptor here comes from a middle-aged man with acute or convalescent COVID-19.

The chain uses TRBV2 and TRBJ1-1; 9 bases are a match to TRBD1. Germline V gene sequence: CDR1 SNHLY, CDR2 FYNNEI. V shed 6 bases and J 4 bases; nucleotides not matched to a gene: 6. The CDR3 has 14 amino acids. The DNA of the CDR3 is TGTGCCAGCAGCCCTCTGACAGGGGGCACTGAAGCTTTCTTT. It codes for CASSPLTGGTEAFF. Using reference TRBV2 and TRBJ1-1 for the parts outside the CDR3, the full variable domain is EPEVTQTPSHQVTQMGQEVILRCVPISNHLYFYWYRQILGQKVEFLVSFYNNEISEKSEIFDDQFSVERPDGSNFTLKIRSTKLEDSAMYFCASSPLTGGTEAFFGQGTRLTVV.

This chain links TRBV9 with TRBJ2-7; D not resolved. Germline CDR1 and CDR2: SGDLS and YYNGEE. V dropped 0 bases and J dropped 0 bases, with 10 bases sitting between them. The CDR3 consists of 15 residues. The CDR3 is CASSVAPDSSYEQYF. CDR3 bases: TGTGCCAGCAGCGTAGCGCCAGATTCCTCCTACGAGCAGTACTTC.

J is TRBJ1-3 and V is TRBV5-5, with a possible D match to TRBD1 (5 bases). The length of the CDR3 is 16 residues. Germline loops: CDR1 SGHKS, CDR2 YYEKEE (reference sequence). V was pared by 2 bases and J by 2 bases, with 14 bases between. In nucleotides, the CDR3 is TGTGCCAGCAGCTTCACCGCCAGGGTGGCTGGAAACACCATATATTTT. The encoded protein is CASSFTARVAGNTIYF. The full variable domain, with the rest looked up from reference TRBV5-5 and TRBJ1-3, is DAGVTQSPTHLIKTRGQQVTLRCSPISGHKSVSWYQQVLGQGPQFIFQYYEKEERGRGNFPDRFSARQFPNYSSELNVNALLLGDSALYLCASSFTARVAGNTIYFGEGSWLTVV.

This chain connects TRBV3-1 (or the pseudogene TRBV3-2) to TRBJ1-6; 9 positions agree with TRBD1. Germline V lookup: CDR1 LGHDT, CDR2 YNNKEL (reference sequence). J was trimmed by 3 bases and V by 4 bases; bases with no gene match: 4. The CDR3 is 16 residues long. CDR3 in amino acids: CASSPLGQGYNSPLHF. DNA of the CDR3: TGTGCCAGCAGCCCCTTGGGACAGGGCTATAATTCACCCCTCCACTTT.

The chain links TRBV2 to TRBJ2-7; possibly TRBD2 for D (6 bases). The CDR3 length is 14 residues. V dropped 2 bases and J dropped 7 bases, with 15 bases sitting between them. CDR1 is SNHLY and CDR2 is FYNNEI in the germline V gene. The CDR3 protein is CASSEHPPGGEQYF. DNA for the CDR3: TGTGCCAGCAGTGAACATCCCCCCGGAGGGGAGCAGTACTTC.

In nucleotides, the CDR3 is TGTGCCAGCAGAAACAGGGGTGTCTACACCTTC. This gives the protein CASRNRGVYTF. The rearrangement joins TRBV28 to TRBJ1-2, with 7 bases that match TRBD1. CDR1 is MDHEN, CDR2 SYDVKM, per germline. Trimming at V came to 6 bases and at J to 10 bases, leaving 5 bases not matched to a gene. This CDR3 is built from 11 residues.

The chain is built from TRBV7-3 and TRBJ2-5, with D tentatively TRBD1 (5 bases). The length of the CDR3 is 15 residues. V lost 2 bases, J lost 0 bases, and 10 bases lay in between. In germline, CDR1 is SGHTA, CDR2 FQGTGA. CDR3 DNA sequence: TGTGCCAGCAGCTTATCTCCAGGGTACCAAGAGACCCAGTACTTC. This sequence encodes CASSLSPGYQETQYF.

The rearrangement joins TRBV6-5 to TRBJ2-7, with TRBD2 as a possible D gene (6 bases). V was shortened by 2 bases and J by 2 bases, with 10 bases between the two germline ends. CDR1 and CDR2 from the germline V gene are MNHEY and SVGAGI. The CDR3 is 14 residues long. The CDR3 DNA follows: TGTGCCAGCAGTTACAGGAGGGAGGCCTACGAGCAGTACTTC. It encodes CASSYRREAYEQYF.

The chain joins TRBV4-2 to TRBJ1-2; D might be TRBD1 (5 bases). This CDR3 has 14 amino acids. Trimming removed 3 bases from V and 2 bases from J, with 10 bases in between. Germline-derived CDR1 and CDR2 are LGHNA and YNFKEQ. DNA for the CDR3: TGTGCCAGCAGCCATTCGGGGGAGAACTATGGCTACACCTTC. It specifies CASSHSGENYGYTF.

This clone came up a few times. J is TRBJ1-1 and V is TRBV2, with TRBD1 identical over 7 bases. CDR1 is SNHLY, CDR2 FYNNEI, per germline. This CDR3 spans 14 amino acids. Trimming took 6 bases from V and 4 from J; bases not matched to a gene: 8. CDR3 coding DNA: TGTGCCAGCAGCCATATTGACAGGGCCACTGAAGCTTTCTTT. Its protein product is CASSHIDRATEAFF. The full variable domain, rest sourced from reference TRBV2 and TRBJ1-1, is EPEVTQTPSHQVTQMGQEVILRCVPISNHLYFYWYRQILGQKVEFLVSFYNNEISEKSEIFDDQFSVERPDGSNFTLKIRSTKLEDSAMYFCASSHIDRATEAFFGQGTRLTVV.

Only a few counts were recorded for this clone. The chain couples TRBV7-3 to TRBJ2-1, with 7 nucleotides matching TRBD1. Germline CDR1 reads SGHTA; CDR2 reads FQGTGA. CDR3 length: 14 residues. The junction had 4 bases not matched to a gene; V was cut back by 4 bases and J by 4 bases. DNA for the CDR3: TGTGCCAGCAGCTCTTGGGACAGATACAATGAGCAGTTCTTC. This translates into CASSSWDRYNEQFF.

V is TRBV12-3 or TRBV12-4 and J is TRBJ1-2; D call uncertain. The CDR3 loop spans 11 amino acids. V was trimmed by 6 bases and J by 4 bases, leaving 6 bases between them. The CDR3 nucleotides are TGTGCCAGCAGGACGGGCTATGGCTACACCTTC. Its translation: CASRTGYGYTF.

Points on this clone: One end of the junction does not line up with germline, which may come from a read error. The chain couples TRBV6-1 to TRBJ1-2; TRBD1 matches at 8 bases. The CDR3 has 14 amino acids. CDR1 is MNHNS, CDR2 SASEGT, per germline. The CDR3 region is CASIEPGQEGGYTF. Here the CDR3 DNA reads TGTGCCAGCATTGAACCGGGACAGGAGGGTGGCTACACCTTC.

This chain joins TRBV2 and TRBJ2-1, with 7 bases aligning to TRBD2. V shed 1 base, J shed 0 bases, and the junction held 6 bases outside the gene matches. The germline gives CDR1 SNHLY, CDR2 FYNNEI. CDR3 length: 17 residues. The DNA of the CDR3 is TGTGCCAGCAGTGAAGTGGGGGGGGGAAGCTCCTACAATGAGCAGTTCTTC. Residues: CASSEVGGGSSYNEQFF.

This rearrangement joins TRBV6-5 to TRBJ1-5, with 8 bases that match TRBD1. The V and J ends lost 8 bases and 4 bases, in that order; junction bases with no gene match: 7. Germline V gene data show CDR1 as MNHEY and CDR2 as SVGAGI. CDR3 length: 14 residues. In DNA form, the CDR3 reads TGTGCCAGCGCCGACAGGGGTGAGAATCAGCCCCAGCATTTT. Its translation: CASADRGENQPQHF.

CDR3 DNA: TGTGCCAGCACCGGGACAGGCTATGGCTACACCTTC. The encoded protein is CASTGTGYGYTF. The chain is built from TRBV28 and TRBJ1-2, with TRBD1 identical over 8 bases. CDR3 size: 12 residues. V was pared by 7 bases and J by 4 bases, with 2 bases of the junction left unmatched. Germline CDR1 is MDHEN and CDR2 is SYDVKM.

The chain uses TRBV7-6 and TRBJ2-7; 10 bases line up with TRBD1. The CDR3 length is 16 residues. V shed 1 base and J 3 bases; nucleotides not matched to a gene: 6. CDR1 is SGHVS and CDR2 is FNYEAQ in the germline V gene. DNA of the CDR3: TGTGCCAGCAGCTTAGGTTTGGGGGACAGGGGCTACGAGCAGTACTTC. It translates to CASSLGLGDRGYEQYF.

The chain uses TRBV7-9 and TRBJ1-6; D gene unclear. V was clipped by 5 bases and J by 6 bases, with 20 bases between them. Germline V gene lookup returns CDR1 SEHNR and CDR2 FQNEAQ (reference sequence). This CDR3 comprises 17 residues. As DNA, the CDR3 is TGTGCCAGCAGCCTAACCCCGTTTGCCTCGTTTAATTCACCCCTCCACTTT. Translation: CASSLTPFASFNSPLHF.

CDR3 amino acids: CASSLRSTNEKLFF. Written as DNA, the CDR3 is TGTGCCAGCAGTTTACGGTCAACTAATGAAAAACTGTTTTTT. The chain is built from TRBV28 and TRBJ1-4; no reliable D call. This CDR3 spans 14 amino acids. V was cut by 2 bases and J by 0 bases, with 4 bases left in between. Germline CDR1 is MDHEN and CDR2 is SYDVKM.

The chain carries TRBV7-8 and TRBJ1-4; 8 bases align to TRBD1. The ends lost 4 bases at V and 7 bases at J; junction bases unmatched: 5. Germline V gives CDR1 SGHVS, CDR2 FQNEAQ. This CDR3 contains 14 residues. CDR3 protein: CASSYQGAGEKLFF. Written as DNA, the CDR3 is TGTGCCAGCAGCTATCAGGGGGCAGGTGAAAAACTGTTTTTT. Based on the CDR3 plus reference TRBV7-8 and TRBJ1-4, the full variable domain is GAGVSQSPRYKVAKRGQDVALRCDPISGHVSLFWYQQALGQGPEFLTYFQNEAQLDKSGLPSDRFFAERPEGSVSTLKIQRTQQEDSAVYLCASSYQGAGEKLFFGSGTQLSVL.

The CDR3 sequence: CASSVASGGFYNEQFF. The CDR3 nucleotides are TGTGCCAGCAGCGTAGCTAGCGGGGGGTTTTACAATGAGCAGTTCTTC. V is TRBV9 and J is TRBJ2-1, with TRBD2 matching 11 bases. The ends lost 0 bases at V and 4 bases at J; junction bases unmatched: 3. The CDR3 runs 16 residues. The V gene's germline CDR1 is SGDLS and CDR2 YYNGEE.

V is TRBV6-5 and J is TRBJ1-3; the match to TRBD1 covers 7 bases. CDR1 and CDR2 (germline): MNHEY, SVGAGI. The CDR3 is 14 amino acids. With V trimmed by 6 bases and J by 1 base, 3 bases remained unmatched. CDR3 sequence: CASSNRGSGNTIYF. In DNA, the CDR3 is TGTGCCAGCAGCAACAGGGGTTCTGGAAACACCATATATTTT.

This clone has just a few counts. The chain links TRBV18 to TRBJ2-3; 7 bases align to TRBD2. CDR1 KGHSH and CDR2 LQKENI come from the germline V gene. The CDR3 is made up of 15 amino acids. The trim removed 0 bases at V and 3 bases at J, leaving 3 bases unmatched. This chain's CDR3 is CASSPPDSGTDTQYF. The CDR3 DNA is TGTGCCAGCTCACCACCGGATAGCGGGACAGATACGCAGTATTTT.

The chain carries TRBV4-1 and TRBJ2-7, with D hard to call. V dropped 3 bases and J dropped 3 bases, with 15 bases sitting between them. Germline loops: CDR1 MGHRA, CDR2 YSYEKL. This CDR3 spans 15 amino acids. CDR3 in amino acids: CASSHYFRVHYEQYF. The CDR3 bases are TGCGCCAGCAGCCACTACTTCCGGGTACACTACGAGCAGTACTTC.

The V and J genes are TRBV5-1 and TRBJ1-2, with TRBD1 identical over 7 bases. The CDR3 contains 11 residues. Trimming took 10 bases from V and 7 from J; bases not matched to a gene: 7. Germline V gene data show CDR1 as SGHRS and CDR2 as YFSETQ. The CDR3 here is CAFTGALGYTF. CDR3 DNA: TGCGCCTTTACAGGGGCGCTTGGCTACACCTTC.

J is TRBJ2-1 and V is TRBV7-8; D may be TRBD2 (6 bases). This CDR3 comprises 15 residues. V was trimmed by 5 bases and J by 0 bases, leaving 11 bases between them. Germline loops: CDR1 SGHVS, CDR2 FQNEAQ. The CDR3 spells CASSISGSSYNEQFF. The CDR3 DNA reads TGTGCCAGCAGCATAAGCGGGTCCTCCTACAATGAGCAGTTCTTC. Filled out from reference TRBV7-8 and TRBJ2-1, the complete variable domain reads GAGVSQSPRYKVAKRGQDVALRCDPISGHVSLFWYQQALGQGPEFLTYFQNEAQLDKSGLPSDRFFAERPEGSVSTLKIQRTQQEDSAVYLCASSISGSSYNEQFFGPGTRLTVL.

This clone was counted a single time. The chain uses TRBV3-1 (or the pseudogene TRBV3-2) and TRBJ2-3, with 10 nucleotides matching TRBD2. Germline CDR1 and CDR2: LGHDT and YNNKEL (reference sequence). The CDR3 contains 16 residues. With 3 bases clipped from V and 0 bases from J, the junction kept 3 bases outside the gene matches. The CDR3 DNA reads TGTGCCAGCAGCCAGAAGACTAGCGGGAGCACAGATACGCAGTATTTT. Protein: CASSQKTSGSTDTQYF.

With respect to this clone: At one of its ends the junction is not consistent with the germline gene, which may arise from a read error. J is TRBJ1-2 and V is TRBV19; tentatively, D is TRBD1 (5 bases). Germline assignment: CDR1 LNHDA and CDR2 SQIVND (reference sequence). CDR3 length: 13 residues. The CDR3 loop is CASSNQGGYGYTF. In DNA, the CDR3 is TGTGCCAGTAGTAACCAGGGAGGGTATGGCTACACCTTT.